The 8 T cell receptor beta chains below were found in one sample sequenced in a study of blood T cell repertoires in COVID-19. TCRdb's table, derived via immunoSEQ multiplex PCR, lists solely in-frame clones and lacks some. Of over 200,000 clones in the sample, about 83% were seen once. Sequencing used peripheral blood. The receptors here all came from a woman in her twenties or thirties with COVID-19, enrolled during active disease.

The chain carries TRBV6-4 and TRBJ2-3; 12 bases fit TRBD2. In germline, CDR1 is MRHNA, CDR2 SNTAGT. The length of the CDR3 is 14 residues. V dropped 4 bases and J dropped 4; count of bases not matched to a gene: 0. The CDR3 protein is CASSGTSGADTQYF. The DNA of the CDR3 is TGTGCCAGCAGTGGGACTAGCGGGGCAGATACGCAGTATTTT.

This chain connects TRBV12-5 to TRBJ1-1; TRBD1 aligns across 8 bases. The CDR3 length is 15 residues. The germline CDR1 and CDR2 sequences are LGHNT and FRNRAP. The trim removed 6 bases at V and 0 bases at J, leaving 6 bases unmatched. As DNA, the CDR3 is TGTGCTAGTGGCGAACAGGGGGGGATGAACACTGAAGCTTTCTTT. Translated: CASGEQGGMNTEAFF.

V and J are TRBV6-5 and TRBJ2-1; 9 bases fit TRBD2. The CDR3 loop spans 14 amino acids. Germline V gene data show CDR1 as MNHEY and CDR2 as SVGAGI. V lost 5 bases, J lost 9 bases, and 8 bases stayed unmatched. The CDR3 spells CASSQRGEGAEQFF. In DNA, the CDR3 is TGTGCCAGCAGTCAGCGGGGGGAGGGAGCTGAGCAGTTCTTC.

V usage is TRBV18 and J usage is TRBJ1-5; 7 bases align to TRBD1. Germline V CDR1 and CDR2: KGHSH, LQKENI. The V segment lost 5 bases and the J segment 4 bases; nucleotides outside the gene matches: 14. This CDR3 spans 17 amino acids. CDR3: CASSTTGIGFGNQPQHF. CDR3 DNA sequence: TGTGCCAGCTCAACGACAGGGATAGGTTTCGGAAATCAGCCCCAGCATTTT.

The chain uses TRBV5-1 and TRBJ2-5, with TRBD2 matching over 7 bases. The V and J ends lost 1 base and 2 bases, in that order; junction bases with no gene match: 5. Germline-derived CDR1 and CDR2 are SGHRS and YFSETQ. The CDR3 is 15 residues long. The chain's CDR3 is CASSLFLAEQETQYF. CDR3 bases: TGCGCCAGCAGCTTGTTCCTAGCGGAGCAAGAGACCCAGTACTTC.

CDR3 nucleotides: TGTGCCAGTAGTATAGAAGGCCCGGGGACAGGGCCTGGCTACACCTTC. It translates to CASSIEGPGTGPGYTF. The chain is built from TRBV19 and TRBJ1-2, with TRBD1 matching 9 bases. Germline V lookup: CDR1 LNHDA, CDR2 SQIVND (reference sequence). V was clipped by 0 bases and J by 7 bases; unmatched bases: 9. The CDR3 sequence is 16 residues long.

V usage is TRBV4-1 and J usage is TRBJ2-1; 12 bases align to TRBD2. Germline V gene sequence: CDR1 MGHRA, CDR2 YSYEKL. J lost 6 bases, V lost 5 bases, and 11 bases had no gene match. The CDR3 consists of 17 residues. The CDR3 here is CASSSRLAGDQSNEQFF. In nucleotides, the CDR3 is TGCGCCAGCAGCTCGCGACTAGCGGGAGACCAGAGCAATGAGCAGTTCTTC.

This chain connects TRBV5-5 to TRBJ2-1, with a possible D match to TRBD1 (6 bases). Per germline, CDR1 SGHKS and CDR2 YYEKEE (reference sequence). Deletions cut 6 bases from V and 4 bases from J, with 17 bases between. The CDR3 contains 15 residues. The CDR3 bases are TGTGCCAGCAAGATACAGGGCATAAGTTACAATGAGCAGTTCTTC. Its translation: CASKIQGISYNEQFF.